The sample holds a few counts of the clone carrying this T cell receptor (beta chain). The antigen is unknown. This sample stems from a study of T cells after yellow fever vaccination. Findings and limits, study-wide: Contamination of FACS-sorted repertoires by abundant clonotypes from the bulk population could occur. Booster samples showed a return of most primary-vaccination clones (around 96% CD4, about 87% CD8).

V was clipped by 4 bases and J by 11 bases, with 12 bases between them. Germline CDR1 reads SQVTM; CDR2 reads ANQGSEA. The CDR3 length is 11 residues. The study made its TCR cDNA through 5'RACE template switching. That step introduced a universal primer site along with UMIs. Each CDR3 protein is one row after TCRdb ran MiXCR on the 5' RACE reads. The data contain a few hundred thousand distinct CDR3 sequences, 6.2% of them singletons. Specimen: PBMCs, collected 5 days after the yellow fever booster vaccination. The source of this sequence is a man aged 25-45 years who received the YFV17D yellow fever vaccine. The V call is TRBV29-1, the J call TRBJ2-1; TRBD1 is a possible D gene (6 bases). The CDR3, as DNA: TGCAGCGTTGGAGGCGGACAGAAGCAGTTCTTC. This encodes CSVGGGQKQFF.